The subject of this entry is one TCR beta chain. Its antigen is unidentified. This record comes from a study of blood T cells in healthy people across ages. Study-level findings and limits: Donors of long life had a larger count of naive CD4+ cells and greater diversity than aged donors.

Together with a sample-barcoded 5' primer, a J-beta primer mix was included in a second PCR lasting roughly 6 to 12 cycles. The study obtained at least 2.5 million CDR3-containing paired-end reads from every sample. Each CDR3 protein gets one entry after TCRdb re-called the 5' RACE reads with MiXCR. In the table there are hundreds of thousands of distinct CDR3 sequences, approximately 50% of which are singletons. Looked up from germline, CDR1 is SEHNR and CDR2 is FQNEAQ (reference sequence). This CDR3 contains 13 residues. V lost 9 bases, J lost 4 bases, and 10 bases lay in between. This receptor was obtained from a woman in her sixties in good health. The J gene is TRBJ2-6, the V gene TRBV7-9; tentatively, D is TRBD1 (6 bases). Material: blood. The CDR3 DNA is TGTGCCAGTTCAGGGGTCGGGGCCAACGTCCTGACTTTC. Its translation: CASSGVGANVLTF.